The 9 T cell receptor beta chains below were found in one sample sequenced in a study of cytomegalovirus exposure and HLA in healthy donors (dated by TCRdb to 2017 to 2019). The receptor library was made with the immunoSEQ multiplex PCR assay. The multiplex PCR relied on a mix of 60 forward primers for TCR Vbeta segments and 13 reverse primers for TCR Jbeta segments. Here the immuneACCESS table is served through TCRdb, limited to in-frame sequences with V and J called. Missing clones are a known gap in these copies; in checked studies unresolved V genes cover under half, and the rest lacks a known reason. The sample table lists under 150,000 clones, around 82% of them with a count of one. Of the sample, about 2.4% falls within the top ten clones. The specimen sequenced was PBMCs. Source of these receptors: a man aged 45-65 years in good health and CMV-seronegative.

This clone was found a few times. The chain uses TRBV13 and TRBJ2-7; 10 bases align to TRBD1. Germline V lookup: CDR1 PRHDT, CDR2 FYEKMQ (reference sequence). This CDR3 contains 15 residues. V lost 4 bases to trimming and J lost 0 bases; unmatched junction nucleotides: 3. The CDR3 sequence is CASSSGQGISYEQYF. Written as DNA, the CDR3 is TGTGCCAGCAGCTCGGGACAGGGGATCTCCTACGAGCAGTACTTC.

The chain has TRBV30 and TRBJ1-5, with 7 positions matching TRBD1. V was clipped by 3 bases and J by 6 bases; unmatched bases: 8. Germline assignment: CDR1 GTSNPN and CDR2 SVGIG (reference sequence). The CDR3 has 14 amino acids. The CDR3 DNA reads TGTGCCTGGAGGGGAAAGGGGGCGCCTCAGCCCCAGCATTTT. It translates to CAWRGKGAPQPQHF.

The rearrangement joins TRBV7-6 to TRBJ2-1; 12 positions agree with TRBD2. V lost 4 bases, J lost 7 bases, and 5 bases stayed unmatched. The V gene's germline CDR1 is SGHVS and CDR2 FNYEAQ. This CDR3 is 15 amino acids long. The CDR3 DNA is TGTGCCAGCAGCTCCGGACTAGCGGGAATTAATGAGCAGTTCTTC. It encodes CASSSGLAGINEQFF.

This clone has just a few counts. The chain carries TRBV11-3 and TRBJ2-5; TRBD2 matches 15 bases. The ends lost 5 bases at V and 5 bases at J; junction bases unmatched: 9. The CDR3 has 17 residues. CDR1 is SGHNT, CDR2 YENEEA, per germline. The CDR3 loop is CASSQGLAGGDGETQYF. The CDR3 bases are TGTGCCAGCAGCCAAGGACTAGCGGGGGGGGATGGCGAGACCCAGTACTTC.

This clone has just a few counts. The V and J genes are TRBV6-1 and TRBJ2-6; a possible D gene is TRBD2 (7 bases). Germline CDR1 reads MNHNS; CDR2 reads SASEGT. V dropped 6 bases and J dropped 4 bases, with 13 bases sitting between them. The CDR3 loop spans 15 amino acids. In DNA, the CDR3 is TGTGCCAGCAGGTCGGGGGGCTCAGGGGCCAACGTCCTGACTTTC. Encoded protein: CASRSGGSGANVLTF.

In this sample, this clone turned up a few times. CDR3 nucleotide sequence: TGCAGCGTTGATATGCCGGGATCAGAGACCCAGTACTTC. Its protein is CSVDMPGSETQYF. This sequence joins TRBV29-1 and TRBJ2-5, with D possibly matching TRBD2 (5 bases). Trimming took off 3 bases at V and 4 bases at J, with 12 bases between the two ends. CDR1 SQVTM and CDR2 ANQGSEA come from the germline V gene. The CDR3 length is 13 residues.

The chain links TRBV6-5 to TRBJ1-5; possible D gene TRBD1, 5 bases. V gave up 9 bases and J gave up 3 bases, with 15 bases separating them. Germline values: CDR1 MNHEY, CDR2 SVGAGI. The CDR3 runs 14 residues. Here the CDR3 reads CASGGWGDNQPQHF. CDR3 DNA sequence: TGTGCCAGTGGCGGGTGGGGGGACAATCAGCCCCAGCATTTT.

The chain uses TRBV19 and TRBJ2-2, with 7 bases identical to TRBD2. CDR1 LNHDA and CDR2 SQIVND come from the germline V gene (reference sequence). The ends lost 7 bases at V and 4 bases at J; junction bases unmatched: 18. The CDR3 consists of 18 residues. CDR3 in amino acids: CASIRRGGGVMFTGELFF. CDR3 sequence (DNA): TGTGCCAGTATTCGGAGAGGCGGGGGTGTTATGTTCACCGGGGAGCTGTTTTTT. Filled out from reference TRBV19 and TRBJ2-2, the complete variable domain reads DGGITQSPKYLFRKEGQNVTLSCEQNLNHDAMYWYRQDPGQGLRLIYYSQIVNDFQKGDIAEGYSVSREKKESFPLTVTSAQKNPTAFYLCASIRRGGGVMFTGELFFGEGSRLTVL.

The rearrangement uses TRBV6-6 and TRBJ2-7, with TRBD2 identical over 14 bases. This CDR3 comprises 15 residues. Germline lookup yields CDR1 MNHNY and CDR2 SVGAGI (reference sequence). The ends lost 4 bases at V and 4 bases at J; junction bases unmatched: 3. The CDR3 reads CASSLGLAGGYEQYF. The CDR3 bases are TGTGCCAGCAGTTTAGGACTAGCGGGAGGATACGAGCAGTACTTC.